This entry is about one T cell receptor beta chain. In the authors' workflow: Nucleated cell counts were estimated from reference gene primer amplification. Here immunoSEQ multiplex PCR was the method, and the copy in TCRdb shows in-frame clones only, minus some. The V and J calls and clone size were taken over from that table, and D and trimming were inferred from the DNA. Here the sample spans over 150,000 clones, around 80% being singletons. The sample belongs to a study of blood T cell repertoires in COVID-19. About the study: Collection of acute and convalescent COVID-19 samples took place in the United States, Italy and Spain.

The CDR3 runs to 15 residues. From germline, CDR1 is LNHDA and CDR2 SQIVND (reference sequence). V shed 6 bases, J shed 2 bases, and the junction held 4 bases outside the gene matches. The receptor was derived from a woman in her 70s who had recovered from COVID-19. This chain joins TRBV19 and TRBJ1-5; TRBD1 agrees at 10 bases. Sample: peripheral blood. This CDR3 is CASSPTGGGNQPQHF. Written as DNA, the CDR3 is TGTGCCAGTAGCCCGACAGGGGGCGGCAATCAGCCCCAGCATTTT.